The clone carrying this T cell receptor beta chain was found a few times. This sample was taken from a study of T cells after yellow fever vaccination. TCRdb re-called the 5' RACE reads through MiXCR, storing one row per CDR3 protein. In the table there are roughly 56,000 distinct CDR3 sequences, about 5.6% of which are singletons. The CDR3 length is 17 residues. After removal of 5 bases from V and 1 base from J, the junction contained 12 bases not matched to a gene. CDR1 is SEHNR, CDR2 FQNEAQ, per germline (reference sequence). The specimen comprised PBMCs, either bulk or a sorted T-cell subset (CD4+, CD8+, memory, or dextramer-sorted; not recorded which), sampled on the day of the yellow fever booster vaccination. This sequence was found in a young man who received the YFV17D yellow fever vaccine. The chain uses TRBV7-9 and TRBJ1-1, with 8 nucleotides matching TRBD1. Written as DNA, the CDR3 is TGTGCCAGCAGCAGACGGGACAGGAGGGGTAAGAACACTGAAGCTTTCTTT. Residues: CASSRRDRRGKNTEAFF.